The T cell receptor (beta chain) described here comes from a study of T cells in Graves' hyperthyroidism and ophthalmopathy. Study overall: The blood sample was taken at first diagnosis, before treatment began.

This clonotype was counted a few times. The TCR beta CDR3 regions underwent amplification using RNA transcripts as the source. TCR CDR3 underwent first-round RT-PCR with the HTBI primer set. TCRdb used MiXCR to reprocess the multiplex PCR reads, holding one entry per CDR3 protein. The sample has 410,000 or so distinct CDR3 sequences, roughly 14% seen once; the top ten hold less than 15%. Diagnostic assessment was based on clinical symptoms, serum thyroxine and TRAb, thyroid ultrasound and orbital computed tomography. The CDR3 spans 17 residues. Looked up from germline, CDR1 is DFQATT and CDR2 is SNEGSKA (reference sequence). V lost 0 bases to trimming and J lost 3 bases, with 17 bases between them.

The specimen was blood. The origin of this receptor is a man between 18 and 29 years old with Graves' ophthalmopathy. The rearrangement links TRBV20-1 to TRBJ2-2, with D possibly TRBD1 on 6 matching bases. The CDR3 bases are TGCAGTGCTAGAGATCCGCGCAGGGGCAGGCACACCGGGGAGCTGTTTTTT. The encoded protein is CSARDPRRGRHTGELFF.